This TCR beta chain is drawn from a study of cytomegalovirus exposure and HLA in healthy donors. Study-wide points: It was 160 or so TCR beta chains that were listed as cytomegalovirus-associated.

Researchers ran the PCR with 60 Vbeta and 13 Jbeta primers. In the study's own analysis: An analysis performed later counted 73 million or so unique TCR beta chains (around 11 million of them shared). This table comes from immunoSEQ multiplex PCR, and its TCRdb copy is limited to in-frame clones, with some not included. That table gives V, J and clone size, and the DNA gave D and trimming. Here the sample spans 150,000 to 200,000 clones, around three quarters being singletons. Turning to this clone: The antigen remains unidentified.

This TCR was sampled from a woman aged 40 to 49 in good health and CMV-seronegative. The sequenced sample consisted of PBMCs.

In nucleotides, the CDR3 is TGTGCCAGCTCACCGAGGTGGGACAGCATATTCGATGAGCAGTTCTTC. It specifies CASSPRWDSIFDEQFF. The rearrangement uses TRBV18 and TRBJ2-1; TRBD1 agrees at 7 bases. Germline V CDR1 and CDR2: KGHSH, LQKENI. Germline trimming cut 3 bases from V and 8 bases from J; bases unmatched to any gene: 13. This CDR3 is 16 amino acids long.